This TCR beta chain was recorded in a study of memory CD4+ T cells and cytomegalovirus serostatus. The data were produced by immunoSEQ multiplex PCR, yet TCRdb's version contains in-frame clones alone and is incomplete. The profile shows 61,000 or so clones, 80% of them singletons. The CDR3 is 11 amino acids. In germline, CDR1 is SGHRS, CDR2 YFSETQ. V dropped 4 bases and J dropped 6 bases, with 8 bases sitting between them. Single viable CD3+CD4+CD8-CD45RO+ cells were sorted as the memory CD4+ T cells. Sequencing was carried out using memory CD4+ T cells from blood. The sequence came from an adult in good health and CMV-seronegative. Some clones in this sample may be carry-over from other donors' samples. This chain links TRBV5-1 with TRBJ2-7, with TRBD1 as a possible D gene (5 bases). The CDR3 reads CASSVDSEQYF. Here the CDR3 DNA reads TGCGCCAGCAGCGTAGACAGCGAGCAGTACTTC.